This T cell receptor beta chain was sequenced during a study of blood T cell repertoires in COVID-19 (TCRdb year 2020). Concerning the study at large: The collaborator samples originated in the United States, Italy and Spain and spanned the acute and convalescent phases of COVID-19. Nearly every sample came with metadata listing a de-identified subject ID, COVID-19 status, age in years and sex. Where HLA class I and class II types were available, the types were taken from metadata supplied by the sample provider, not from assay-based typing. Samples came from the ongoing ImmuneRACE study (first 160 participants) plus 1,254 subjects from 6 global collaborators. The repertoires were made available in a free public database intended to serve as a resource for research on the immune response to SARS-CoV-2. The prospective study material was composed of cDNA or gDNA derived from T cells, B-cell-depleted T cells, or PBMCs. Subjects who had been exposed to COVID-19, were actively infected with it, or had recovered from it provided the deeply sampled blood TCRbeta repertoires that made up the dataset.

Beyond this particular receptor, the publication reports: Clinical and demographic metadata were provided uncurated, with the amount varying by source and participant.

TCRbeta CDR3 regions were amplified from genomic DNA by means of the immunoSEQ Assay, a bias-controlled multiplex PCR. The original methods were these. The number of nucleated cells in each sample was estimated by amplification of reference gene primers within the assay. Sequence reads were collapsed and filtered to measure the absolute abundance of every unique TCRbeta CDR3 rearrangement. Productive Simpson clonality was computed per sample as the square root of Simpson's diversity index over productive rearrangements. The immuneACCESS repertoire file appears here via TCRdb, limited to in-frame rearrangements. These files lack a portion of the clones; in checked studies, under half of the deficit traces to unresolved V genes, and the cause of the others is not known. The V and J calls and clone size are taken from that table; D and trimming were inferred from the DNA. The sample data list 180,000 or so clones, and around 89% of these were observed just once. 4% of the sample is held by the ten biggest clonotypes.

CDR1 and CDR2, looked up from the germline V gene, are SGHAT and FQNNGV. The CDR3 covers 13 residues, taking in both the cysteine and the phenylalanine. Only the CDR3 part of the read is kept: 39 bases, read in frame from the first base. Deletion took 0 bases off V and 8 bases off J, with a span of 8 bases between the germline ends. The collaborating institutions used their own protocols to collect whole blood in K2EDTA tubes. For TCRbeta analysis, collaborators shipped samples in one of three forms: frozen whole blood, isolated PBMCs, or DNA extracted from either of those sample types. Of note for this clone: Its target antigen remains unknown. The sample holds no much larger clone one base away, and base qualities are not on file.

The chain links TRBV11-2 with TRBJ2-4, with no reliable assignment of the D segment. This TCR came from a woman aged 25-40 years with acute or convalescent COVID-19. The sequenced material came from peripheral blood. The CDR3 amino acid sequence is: CASSLDRWDIQYF. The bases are TGTGCCAGCAGCTTAGACAGGTGGGACATTCAGTACTTC. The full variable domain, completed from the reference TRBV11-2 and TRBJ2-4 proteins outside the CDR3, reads EAGVAQSPRYKIIEKRQSVAFWCNPISGHATLYWYQQILGQGPKLLIQFQNNGVVDDSQLPKDRFSAERLKGVDSTLKIQPAKLEDSAVYLCASSLDRWDIQYFGAGTRLSVL.